Sequencing of this T cell receptor beta chain was carried out in a study of T cell responses to AZD1222 COVID-19 vaccine. Study-wide context: Analysis merged second doses at about 4 or about 12 weeks.

Some clones are missing from TCRdb's copy, which holds only in-frame ones; the method was immunoSEQ multiplex PCR. The data hold about 140,000 clones, with 92% observed a single time. Trimming took 6 bases from V and 1 from J, leaving 10 bases between them. Germline values: CDR1 SGHVS, CDR2 FQNEAQ. This CDR3 is built from 14 residues. The sample in question was peripheral blood, obtained on day 0 of AZD1222 vaccination. The chain uses TRBV7-8 and TRBJ1-5; D ambiguous. This receptor was taken from an adult in good health. The CDR3 loop is CASRLGSSNQPQHF. In DNA, the CDR3 is TGTGCCAGCAGGCTGGGGTCCAGCAATCAGCCCCAGCATTTT.